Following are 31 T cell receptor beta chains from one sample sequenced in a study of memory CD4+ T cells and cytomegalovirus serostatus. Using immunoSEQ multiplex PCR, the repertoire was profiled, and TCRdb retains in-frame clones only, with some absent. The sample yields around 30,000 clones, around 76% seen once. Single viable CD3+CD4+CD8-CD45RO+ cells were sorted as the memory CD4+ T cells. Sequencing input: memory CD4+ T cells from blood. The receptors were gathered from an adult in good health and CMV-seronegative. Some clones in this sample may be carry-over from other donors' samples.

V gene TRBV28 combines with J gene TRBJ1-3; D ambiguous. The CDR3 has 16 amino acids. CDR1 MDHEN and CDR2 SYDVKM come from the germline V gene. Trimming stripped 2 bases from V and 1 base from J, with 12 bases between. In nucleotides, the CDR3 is TGTGCCAGCAGTTTACTCCCTAGGTCTTCTGGAAACACCATATATTTT. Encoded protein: CASSLLPRSSGNTIYF.

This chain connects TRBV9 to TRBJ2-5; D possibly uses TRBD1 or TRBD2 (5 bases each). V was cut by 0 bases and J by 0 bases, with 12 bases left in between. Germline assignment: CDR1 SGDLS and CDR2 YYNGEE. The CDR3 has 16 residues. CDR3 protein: CASSVVDGAYQETQYF. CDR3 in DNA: TGTGCCAGCAGCGTAGTGGACGGGGCTTACCAAGAGACCCAGTACTTC. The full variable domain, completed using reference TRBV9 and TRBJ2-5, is DSGVTQTPKHLITATGQRVTLRCSPRSGDLSVYWYQQSLDQGLQFLIQYYNGEERAKGNILERFSAQQFPDLHSELNLSSLELGDSALYFCASSVVDGAYQETQYFGPGTRLLVL.

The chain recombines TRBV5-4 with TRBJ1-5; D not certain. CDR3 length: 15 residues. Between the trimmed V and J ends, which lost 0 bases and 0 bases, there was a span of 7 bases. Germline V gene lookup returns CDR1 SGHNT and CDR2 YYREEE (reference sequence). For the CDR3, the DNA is TGTGCCAGCAGCTTGGATCGGGGTAGCAATCAGCCCCAGCATTTT. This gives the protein CASSLDRGSNQPQHF.

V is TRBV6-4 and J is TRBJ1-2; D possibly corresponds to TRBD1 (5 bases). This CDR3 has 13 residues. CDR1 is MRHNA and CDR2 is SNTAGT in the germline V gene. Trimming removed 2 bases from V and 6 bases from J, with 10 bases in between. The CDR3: CASSDRAGDGYTF. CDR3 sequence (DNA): TGTGCCAGCAGTGACCGGGCGGGGGATGGCTACACCTTC.

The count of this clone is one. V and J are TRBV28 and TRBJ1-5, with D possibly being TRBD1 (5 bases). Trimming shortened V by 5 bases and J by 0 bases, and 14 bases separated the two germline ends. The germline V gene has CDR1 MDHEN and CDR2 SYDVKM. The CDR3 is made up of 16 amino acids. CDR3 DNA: TGTGCCAGCAGTCCCCCCGGGGACCGTAGCAATCAGCCCCAGCATTTT. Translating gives CASSPPGDRSNQPQHF.

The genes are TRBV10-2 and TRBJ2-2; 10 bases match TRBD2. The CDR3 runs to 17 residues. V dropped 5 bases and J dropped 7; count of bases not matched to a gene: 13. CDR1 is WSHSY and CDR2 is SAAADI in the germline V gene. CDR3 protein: CASSNFLAGGPGGELFF. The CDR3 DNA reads TGCGCCAGCAGTAACTTCTTAGCGGGGGGACCGGGCGGGGAGCTGTTTTTT.

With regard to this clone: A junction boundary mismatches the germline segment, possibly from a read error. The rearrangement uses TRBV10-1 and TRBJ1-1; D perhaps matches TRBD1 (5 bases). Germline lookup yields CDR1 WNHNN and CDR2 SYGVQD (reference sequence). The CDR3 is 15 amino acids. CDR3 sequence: CASSKSRQLSTEAFF. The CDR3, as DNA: TGCGCCAGCAGTAAGTCGCGACAGCTAAGTACTGAAGCTTTCTTT.

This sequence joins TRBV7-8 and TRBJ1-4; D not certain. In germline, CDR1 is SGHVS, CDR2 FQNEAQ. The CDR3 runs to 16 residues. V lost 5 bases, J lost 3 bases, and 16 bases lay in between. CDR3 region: CASSRPVGRPNEKLFF. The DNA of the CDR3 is TGTGCCAGCAGCCGTCCTGTTGGACGACCTAATGAAAAACTGTTTTTT.

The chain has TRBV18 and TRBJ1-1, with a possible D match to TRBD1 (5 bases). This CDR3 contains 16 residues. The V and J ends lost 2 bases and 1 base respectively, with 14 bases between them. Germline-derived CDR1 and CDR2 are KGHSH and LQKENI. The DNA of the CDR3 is TGTGCCAGCTCACCATCGGCAGGGTATGAGAACACTGAAGCTTTCTTT. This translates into CASSPSAGYENTEAFF.

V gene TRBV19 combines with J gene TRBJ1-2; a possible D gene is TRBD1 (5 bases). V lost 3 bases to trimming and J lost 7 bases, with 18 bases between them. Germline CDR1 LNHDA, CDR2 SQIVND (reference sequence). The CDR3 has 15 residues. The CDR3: CASSISGHTVSGYTF. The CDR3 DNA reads TGTGCCAGTAGTATCTCAGGACACACGGTTTCTGGCTACACCTTC.

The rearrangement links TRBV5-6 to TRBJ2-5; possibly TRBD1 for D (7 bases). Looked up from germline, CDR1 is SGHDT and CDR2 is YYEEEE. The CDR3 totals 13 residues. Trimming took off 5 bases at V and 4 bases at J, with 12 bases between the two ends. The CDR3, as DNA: TGTGCCAGCAGTTTTCAGGGGGGAGAGACCCAGTACTTC. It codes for CASSFQGGETQYF.

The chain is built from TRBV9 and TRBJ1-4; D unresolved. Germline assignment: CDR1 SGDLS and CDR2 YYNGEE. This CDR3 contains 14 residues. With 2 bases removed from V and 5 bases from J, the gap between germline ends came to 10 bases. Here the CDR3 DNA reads TGTGCCAGCAGCGTCCTGCCGGAGAATGAAAAACTGTTTTTT. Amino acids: CASSVLPENEKLFF.

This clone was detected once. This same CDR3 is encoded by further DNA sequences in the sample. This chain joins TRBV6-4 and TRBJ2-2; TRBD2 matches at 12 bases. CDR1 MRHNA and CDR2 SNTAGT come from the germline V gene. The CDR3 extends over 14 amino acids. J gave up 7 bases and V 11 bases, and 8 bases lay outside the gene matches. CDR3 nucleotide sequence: TGTGCCTCGCGACTAGCGGGGGATCACGGGGAGCTGTTTTTT. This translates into CASRLAGDHGELFF.

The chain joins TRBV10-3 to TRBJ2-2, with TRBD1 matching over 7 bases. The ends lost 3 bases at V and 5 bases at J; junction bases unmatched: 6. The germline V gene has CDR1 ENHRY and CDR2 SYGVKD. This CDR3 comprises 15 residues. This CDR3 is CAISEKGQQTGELFF. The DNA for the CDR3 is TGTGCCATCAGTGAAAAGGGACAGCAAACCGGGGAGCTGTTTTTT.

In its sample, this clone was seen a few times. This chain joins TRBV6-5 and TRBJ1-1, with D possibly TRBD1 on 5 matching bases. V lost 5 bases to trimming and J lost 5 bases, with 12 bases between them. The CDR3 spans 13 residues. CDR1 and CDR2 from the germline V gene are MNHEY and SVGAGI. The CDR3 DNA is TGTGCCAGCAGTAACCCTAGACAGACTGAAGCTTTCTTT. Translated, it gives CASSNPRQTEAFF.

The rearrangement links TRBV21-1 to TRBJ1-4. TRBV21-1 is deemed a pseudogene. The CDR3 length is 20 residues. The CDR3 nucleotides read TGTGCCAGCAGCAAACGTGGAGGGAGTATATGGCAGAGATATAATGAAAAACTGTTTTTT. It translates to CASSKRGGSIWQRYNEKLFF.

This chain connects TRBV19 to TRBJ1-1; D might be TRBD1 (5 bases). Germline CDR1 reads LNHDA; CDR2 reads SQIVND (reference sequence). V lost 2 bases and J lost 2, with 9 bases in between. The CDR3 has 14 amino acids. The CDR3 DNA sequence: TGTGCCAGTAGTATACAGGGAGGAAACACTGAAGCTTTCTTT. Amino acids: CASSIQGGNTEAFF.

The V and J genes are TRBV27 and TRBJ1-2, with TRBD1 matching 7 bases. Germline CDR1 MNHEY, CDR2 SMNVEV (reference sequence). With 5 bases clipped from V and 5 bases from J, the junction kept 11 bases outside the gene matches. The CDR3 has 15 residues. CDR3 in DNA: TGTGCCAGCAGTAGTACACGCAGGGGGTGGTATGGCTACACCTTC. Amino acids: CASSSTRRGWYGYTF.

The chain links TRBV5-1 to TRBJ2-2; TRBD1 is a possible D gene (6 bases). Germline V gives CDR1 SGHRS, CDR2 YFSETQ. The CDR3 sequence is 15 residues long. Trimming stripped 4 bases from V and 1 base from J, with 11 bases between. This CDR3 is CASSMARGNTGELFF. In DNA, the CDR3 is TGCGCCAGCAGCATGGCCAGGGGGAACACCGGGGAGCTGTTTTTT.

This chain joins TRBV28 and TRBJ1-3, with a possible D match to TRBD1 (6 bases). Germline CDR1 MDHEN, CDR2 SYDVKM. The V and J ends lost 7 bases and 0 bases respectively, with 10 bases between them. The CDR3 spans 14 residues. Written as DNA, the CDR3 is TGTGCCAGCAATGGGGGGGCCTCTGGAAACACCATATATTTT. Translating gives CASNGGASGNTIYF.

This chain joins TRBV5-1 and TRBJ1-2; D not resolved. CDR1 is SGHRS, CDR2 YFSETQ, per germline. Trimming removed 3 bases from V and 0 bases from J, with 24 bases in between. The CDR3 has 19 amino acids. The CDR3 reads CASSSFRAQGNPSNYGYTF. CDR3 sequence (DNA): TGCGCCAGCAGCTCGTTCCGCGCCCAAGGGAATCCTTCTAACTATGGCTACACCTTC.

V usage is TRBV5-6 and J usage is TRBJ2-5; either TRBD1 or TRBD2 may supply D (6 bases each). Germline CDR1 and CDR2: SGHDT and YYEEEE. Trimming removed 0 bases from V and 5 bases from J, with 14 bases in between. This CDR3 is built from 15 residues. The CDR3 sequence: CASSLVRGLGETQYF. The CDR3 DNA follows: TGTGCCAGCAGCTTGGTCCGGGGGCTCGGGGAGACCCAGTACTTC.

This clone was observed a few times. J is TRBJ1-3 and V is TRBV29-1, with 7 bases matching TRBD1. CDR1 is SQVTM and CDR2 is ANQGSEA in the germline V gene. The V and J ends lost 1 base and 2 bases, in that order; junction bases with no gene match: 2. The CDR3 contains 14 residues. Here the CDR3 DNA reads TGCAGCGTTGAAGGGGGGACAGCTGGAAACACCATATATTTT. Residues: CSVEGGTAGNTIYF.

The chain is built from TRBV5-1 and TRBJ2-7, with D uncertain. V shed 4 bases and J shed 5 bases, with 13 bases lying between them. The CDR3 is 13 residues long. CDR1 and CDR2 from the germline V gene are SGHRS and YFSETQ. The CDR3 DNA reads TGCGCCAGCAGCACCGAGTTATTGGACGAGCAGTACTTC. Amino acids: CASSTELLDEQYF. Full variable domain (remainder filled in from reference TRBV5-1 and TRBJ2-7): KAGVTQTPRYLIKTRGQQVTLSCSPISGHRSVSWYQQTPGQGLQFLFEYFSETQRNKGNFPGRFSGRQFSNSRSEMNVSTLELGDSALYLCASSTELLDEQYFGPGTRLTVT.

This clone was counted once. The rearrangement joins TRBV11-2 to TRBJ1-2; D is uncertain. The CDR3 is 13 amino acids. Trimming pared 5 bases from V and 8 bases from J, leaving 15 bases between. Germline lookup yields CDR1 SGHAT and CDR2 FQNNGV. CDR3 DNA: TGTGCCAGCAGCCTGGAAGGACTGACCGGCTACACCTTC. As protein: CASSLEGLTGYTF.

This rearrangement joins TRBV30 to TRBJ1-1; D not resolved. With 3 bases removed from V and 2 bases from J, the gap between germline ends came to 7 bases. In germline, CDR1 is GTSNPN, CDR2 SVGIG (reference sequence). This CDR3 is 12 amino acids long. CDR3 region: CAWRADNTEAFF. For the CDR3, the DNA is TGTGCCTGGAGGGCCGATAACACTGAAGCTTTCTTT.

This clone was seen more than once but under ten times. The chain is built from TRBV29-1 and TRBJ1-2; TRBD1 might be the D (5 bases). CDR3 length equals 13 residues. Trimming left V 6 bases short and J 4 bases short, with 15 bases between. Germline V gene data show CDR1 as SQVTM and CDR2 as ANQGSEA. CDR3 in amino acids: CSVAFGGPYGYTF. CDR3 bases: TGCAGCGTCGCCTTTGGGGGACCCTATGGCTACACCTTC. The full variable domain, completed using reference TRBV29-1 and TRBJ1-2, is SAVISQKPSRDICQRGTSLTIQCQVDSQVTMMFWYRQQPGQSLTLIATANQGSEATYESGFVIDKFPISRPNLTFSTLTVSNMSPEDSSIYLCSVAFGGPYGYTFGSGTRLTVV.

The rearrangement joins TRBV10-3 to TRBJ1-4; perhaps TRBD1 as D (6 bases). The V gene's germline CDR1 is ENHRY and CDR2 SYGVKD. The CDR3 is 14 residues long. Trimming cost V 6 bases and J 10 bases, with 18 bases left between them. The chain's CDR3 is CAIRGAGEKGKLFF. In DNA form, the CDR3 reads TGTGCCATCAGAGGCGCAGGGGAGAAGGGAAAACTGTTTTTT.

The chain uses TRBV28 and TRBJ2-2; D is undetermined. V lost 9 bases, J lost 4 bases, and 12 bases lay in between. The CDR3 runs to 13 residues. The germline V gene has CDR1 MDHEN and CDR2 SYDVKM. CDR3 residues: CASIRESTGELFF. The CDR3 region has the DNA TGTGCCAGTATAAGAGAGTCCACCGGGGAGCTGTTTTTT.

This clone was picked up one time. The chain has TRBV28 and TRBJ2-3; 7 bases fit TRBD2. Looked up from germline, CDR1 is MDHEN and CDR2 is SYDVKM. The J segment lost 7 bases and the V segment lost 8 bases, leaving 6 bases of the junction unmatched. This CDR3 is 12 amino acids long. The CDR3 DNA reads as TGTGCCAGCTCACTAGCGAGACATACGCAGTATTTT. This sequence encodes CASSLARHTQYF. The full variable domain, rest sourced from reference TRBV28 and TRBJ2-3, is DVKVTQSSRYLVKRTGEKVFLECVQDMDHENMFWYRQDPGLGLRLIYFSYDVKMKEKGDIPEGYSVSREKKERFSLILESASTNQTSMYLCASSLARHTQYFGPGTRLTVL.

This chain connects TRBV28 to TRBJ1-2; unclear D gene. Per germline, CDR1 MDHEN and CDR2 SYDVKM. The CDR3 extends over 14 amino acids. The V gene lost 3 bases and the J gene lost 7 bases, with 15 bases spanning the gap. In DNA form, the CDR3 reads TGTGCCAGCAGTTTTATATTCGGGGAAAGTGGCTACACCTTC. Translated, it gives CASSFIFGESGYTF.